Presented here are 31 T cell receptor beta chains from one specimen sequenced in a study of Ad26.COV2.S vaccination and SARS-CoV-2 variants. Profiling relied on immunoSEQ multiplex PCR, and the TCRdb table lists in-frame clones only, not all of them. Found here are around 450,000 clones, roughly 89% of them singletons; the top ten hold 2.5% to 3%. Indicated treatment: around 19 received Ad26.COV2.S at low or high dose, single or two shots; 5 received placebo; per-sample allocation not given. Sampling occurred on day 63 after the first vaccine or placebo injection. The source material was peripheral blood, sampled in a trial of Ad26.COV2.S vaccine versus placebo. All receptors come from a person aged 18 to 65 who received the Ad26.COV2.S COVID-19 vaccine or a placebo.

The chain employs TRBV27 and TRBJ1-2, with a weak D call TRBD1 (6 bases). The germline V gene has CDR1 MNHEY and CDR2 SMNVEV (reference sequence). CDR3 length: 16 amino acids. The V gene lost 5 bases and the J gene lost 3 bases, with 19 bases spanning the gap. CDR3 region: CASSELWGLKDYGYTF. The CDR3 nucleotides are TGTGCCAGCAGTGAACTATGGGGGCTTAAGGACTATGGCTACACCTTC.

The chain has TRBV7-9 and TRBJ1-3; TRBD1 is a possible D gene (5 bases). Per germline, CDR1 SEHNR and CDR2 FQNEAQ (reference sequence). V lost 4 bases and J lost 2, with 15 bases in between. The CDR3 loop spans 16 amino acids. In nucleotides, the CDR3 is TGTGCCAGCAGCTCAACGGCAGGGAACCCTGGAAACACCATATATTTT. It is translated as CASSSTAGNPGNTIYF.

The chain has TRBV7-9 and TRBJ2-4, with D hard to call. In germline, CDR1 is SEHNR, CDR2 FQNEAQ (reference sequence). The CDR3 consists of 11 residues. V was trimmed by 5 bases and J by 9 bases, leaving 8 bases between them. The CDR3 DNA follows: TGTGCCAGCAGCGTTTCCACCATTCAGTACTTC. It yields the protein CASSVSTIQYF. Full variable domain (remainder filled in from reference TRBV7-9 and TRBJ2-4): DTGVSQNPRHKITKRGQNVTFRCDPISEHNRLYWYRQTLGQGPEFLTYFQNEAQLEKSRLLSDRFSAERPKGSFSTLEIQRTEQGDSAMYLCASSVSTIQYFGAGTRLSVL.

V is TRBV27 and J is TRBJ1-1; D is uncertain. Germline values: CDR1 MNHEY, CDR2 SMNVEV (reference sequence). V lost 0 bases and J lost 5, with 10 bases in between. This CDR3 has 14 amino acids. As DNA, the CDR3 is TGTGCCAGCAGTTTATCCGGAATGCTAACTGAAGCTTTCTTT. Residues: CASSLSGMLTEAFF.

This rearrangement joins TRBV4-3 to TRBJ1-2; tentative D call: TRBD1 (6 bases). In germline, CDR1 is LGHNA, CDR2 YSLEER. Trimming took off 4 bases at V and 4 bases at J, with 16 bases between the two ends. This CDR3 has 15 residues. The CDR3 DNA sequence: TGCGCCAGCAGCCTCGCAGGGGATGGAAGCTATGGCTACACCTTC. Encoded protein: CASSLAGDGSYGYTF.

Here the CDR3 reads CAISDGGSTNEKLFF. The CDR3 DNA reads as TGTGCCATCAGTGATGGTGGGTCAACTAATGAAAAACTGTTTTTT. The chain has TRBV10-3 and TRBJ1-4; the D is unclear. Germline V gene data show CDR1 as ENHRY and CDR2 as SYGVKD. This CDR3 is 15 amino acids long. Trimming took 3 bases from V and 0 from J, leaving 8 bases between them.

V usage is TRBV3-1 (or the pseudogene TRBV3-2) and J usage is TRBJ1-2, with a possible D match to TRBD1 (6 bases). V dropped 4 bases and J dropped 8 bases, with 17 bases sitting between them. The V gene's germline CDR1 is LGHDT and CDR2 YNNKEL (reference sequence). The CDR3 sequence is 14 residues long. The CDR3 here is CASSLGYGGKGYTF. Here the CDR3 DNA reads TGTGCCAGCAGCCTCGGTTATGGGGGCAAAGGCTACACCTTC.

The chain recombines TRBV7-9 with TRBJ1-1, with 7 bases matching TRBD1. The junction had 8 bases not matched to a gene; V was cut back by 4 bases and J by 6 bases. CDR3 length: 14 residues. The germline V gene has CDR1 SEHNR and CDR2 FQNEAQ (reference sequence). The CDR3 is CASSSQGKDPEAFF. The CDR3 coding sequence is TGTGCCAGCAGCTCACAGGGGAAAGATCCTGAAGCTTTCTTT.

The chain joins TRBV10-3 to TRBJ2-1; 16 bases align to TRBD2. With 2 bases clipped from V and 4 bases from J, the junction kept 2 bases outside the gene matches. Germline V lookup: CDR1 ENHRY, CDR2 SYGVKD. This CDR3 is 17 amino acids long. The CDR3 protein is CAISETGLAGGYNEQFF. The CDR3 DNA reads TGTGCCATCAGTGAGACGGGACTAGCGGGAGGGTACAATGAGCAGTTCTTC.

The V call is TRBV5-1, the J call TRBJ2-7, with a tentative D call TRBD1 (5 bases). Germline values: CDR1 SGHRS, CDR2 YFSETQ. The CDR3 extends over 15 amino acids. Trimming left V 5 bases short and J 4 bases short, with 19 bases between. The CDR3 nucleotides are TGCGCCAGCAGACCGTTGGGCAGGGTCATGTACGAGCAGTACTTC. It yields the protein CASRPLGRVMYEQYF.

The chain links TRBV5-4 to TRBJ2-2, with D tentatively TRBD1 (6 bases). V lost 4 bases and J 2 bases, leaving 12 bases between the germline ends. The germline CDR1 and CDR2 sequences are SGHNT and YYREEE (reference sequence). The CDR3 consists of 15 residues. The CDR3 DNA is TGTGCCAGCAGCCGGGACACCTTAAACACCGGGGAGCTGTTTTTT. This encodes CASSRDTLNTGELFF.

This clone was seen only a few times. This chain connects TRBV13 to TRBJ2-1; weak D call: TRBD2 (5 bases). CDR3 size: 13 residues. Germline CDR1 is PRHDT and CDR2 is FYEKMQ (reference sequence). V was pared by 5 bases and J by 9 bases, with 14 bases between. Here the CDR3 reads CASSPVGVVEQFF. DNA of the CDR3: TGTGCCAGCAGCCCCGTGGGAGTGGTTGAGCAGTTCTTC.

CDR3 DNA sequence: TGTGCCAGCAGCTTATCAGAAAAACTGTTTTTT. This gives the protein CASSLSEKLFF. V gene TRBV11-2 combines with J gene TRBJ1-4; D not certain. V was cut by 2 bases and J by 8 bases, with 3 bases left in between. This CDR3 is built from 11 residues. Germline CDR1 is SGHAT and CDR2 is FQNNGV.

This CDR3 is CASSPWSGADEQFF. In DNA, the CDR3 is TGTGCCAGCTCACCATGGTCAGGGGCTGATGAGCAGTTCTTC. The rearrangement links TRBV18 to TRBJ2-1; D possibly corresponds to TRBD1 (6 bases). V was trimmed by 2 bases and J by 8 bases, leaving 13 bases between them. Germline loops: CDR1 KGHSH, CDR2 LQKENI. This CDR3 is 14 amino acids long.

Only a few counts were recorded for this clone. The chain couples TRBV7-9 to TRBJ1-2; 7 bases line up with TRBD1. The germline CDR1 and CDR2 sequences are SEHNR and FQNEAQ (reference sequence). The V segment lost 2 bases and the J segment 4 bases; nucleotides outside the gene matches: 1. CDR3 length: 13 residues. As DNA, the CDR3 is TGTGCCAGCAGCTTACGGGACAGCTATGGCTACACCTTC. Translating it yields CASSLRDSYGYTF.

The chain uses TRBV5-1 and TRBJ1-4, with a possible D match to TRBD1 (5 bases). The V and J ends lost 9 bases and 5 bases respectively, with 17 bases between them. CDR1 SGHRS and CDR2 YFSETQ come from the germline V gene. The CDR3 runs 14 residues. CDR3 amino acids: CATKVTAGNEKLFF. As DNA, the CDR3 is TGCGCCACCAAGGTGACGGCAGGGAATGAAAAACTGTTTTTT. The full variable domain, its missing parts supplied by reference TRBV5-1 and TRBJ1-4, is KAGVTQTPRYLIKTRGQQVTLSCSPISGHRSVSWYQQTPGQGLQFLFEYFSETQRNKGNFPGRFSGRQFSNSRSEMNVSTLELGDSALYLCATKVTAGNEKLFFGSGTQLSVL.

The rearrangement joins TRBV13 to TRBJ1-4; D is unresolved. The CDR3 is 12 residues long. Germline V gives CDR1 PRHDT, CDR2 FYEKMQ (reference sequence). Trimming pared 3 bases from V and 10 bases from J, leaving 9 bases between. CDR3: CASSFRFGKLFF. The CDR3, as DNA: TGTGCCAGCAGCTTCCGTTTTGGAAAACTGTTTTTT. Full variable domain (remainder filled in from reference TRBV13 and TRBJ1-4): AAGVIQSPRHLIKEKRETATLKCYPIPRHDTVYWYQQGPGQDPQFLISFYEKMQSDKGSIPDRFSAQQFSDYHSELNMSSLELGDSALYFCASSFRFGKLFFGSGTQLSVL.

This chain joins TRBV5-4 and TRBJ1-3; a weak D match, TRBD1 (5 bases). CDR3 size: 14 residues. V lost 4 bases to trimming and J lost 4 bases, with 12 bases between them. Per the germline V gene, CDR1 is SGHNT and CDR2 is YYREEE (reference sequence). CDR3 sequence: CASSQTGEGNTIYF. The CDR3 region has the DNA TGTGCCAGCAGCCAAACAGGAGAGGGAAACACCATATATTTT.

This sequence joins TRBV12-3 or TRBV12-4 and TRBJ2-2, with TRBD1 as a possible D gene (5 bases). Trimming took 5 bases from V and 3 from J, leaving 7 bases between them. The CDR3 is made up of 13 amino acids. The DNA of the CDR3 is TGTGCCAGCAGTGTGGGGCACACCGGGGAGCTGTTTTTT. It yields the protein CASSVGHTGELFF.

This rearrangement joins TRBV5-6 to TRBJ2-7; maybe TRBD2 (6 bases). The V and J ends lost 0 bases and 4 bases respectively, with 11 bases between them. The CDR3 length is 14 residues. In germline, CDR1 is SGHDT, CDR2 YYEEEE. The CDR3 nucleotides are TGTGCCAGCAGCTTGGGTGGGGGGAGGTACGAGCAGTACTTC. This translates into CASSLGGGRYEQYF.

V and J are TRBV11-3 and TRBJ2-2; D is uncertain. Germline CDR1 reads SGHNT; CDR2 reads YENEEA. This CDR3 region has 15 residues. The ends were cut back, 0 bases at V and 0 bases at J, with 5 bases in the middle. The CDR3 region is CASSLDAPNTGELFF. The CDR3 region has the DNA TGTGCCAGCAGCTTAGACGCACCGAACACCGGGGAGCTGTTTTTT. Together with reference TRBV11-3 and TRBJ2-2, the CDR3 gives the full variable domain: EAGVVQSPRYKIIEKKQPVAFWCNPISGHNTLYWYLQNLGQGPELLIRYENEEAVDDSQLPKDRFSAERLKGVDSTLKIQPAELGDSAVYLCASSLDAPNTGELFFGEGSRLTVL.

The chain uses TRBV7-8 and TRBJ2-7; D is uncertain. The CDR3 is 13 residues long. In germline, CDR1 is SGHVS, CDR2 FQNEAQ. Trimming pared 1 base from V and 13 bases from J, leaving 17 bases between. The chain's CDR3 is CASSLEVVDGQYF. CDR3 coding DNA: TGTGCCAGCAGCTTAGAAGTAGTGGACGGCCAATACTTC.

The genes are TRBV24-1 and TRBJ2-5; D remains unclear. V lost 3 bases to trimming and J lost 5 bases, with 9 bases between them. This CDR3 region has 13 residues. The germline V gene encodes CDR1 KGHDR and CDR2 SFDVKD. CDR3 in DNA: TGTGCCACCAGTGATCCCCCCCTGGAGACCCAGTACTTC. It is translated as CATSDPPLETQYF.

The CDR3: CASSIDLLGGASGNTIYF. CDR3 nucleotide sequence: TGTGCCAGTAGTATAGATCTATTGGGGGGCGCTTCTGGAAACACCATATATTTT. The chain joins TRBV19 to TRBJ1-3; D might be TRBD1 (6 bases). Germline CDR1 and CDR2: LNHDA and SQIVND (reference sequence). The CDR3 has 18 residues. V gave up 0 bases and J gave up 1 base, with 16 bases separating them. Based on the CDR3 plus reference TRBV19 and TRBJ1-3, the full variable domain is DGGITQSPKYLFRKEGQNVTLSCEQNLNHDAMYWYRQDPGQGLRLIYYSQIVNDFQKGDIAEGYSVSREKKESFPLTVTSAQKNPTAFYLCASSIDLLGGASGNTIYFGEGSWLTVV.

This clone has a single count. The V and J genes are TRBV5-4 and TRBJ2-3; no clear D gene. Germline V CDR1 and CDR2: SGHNT, YYREEE (reference sequence). V was cut by 5 bases and J by 2 bases, with 9 bases left in between. The CDR3 totals 13 residues. The CDR3 DNA follows: TGTGCCAGCAGTTCCAACCCCACAGATACGCAGTATTTT. Translating it yields CASSSNPTDTQYF.

The J gene is TRBJ1-6, the V gene TRBV4-3; D is possibly TRBD1 (5 bases). The CDR3 has 15 residues. Germline V lookup: CDR1 LGHNA, CDR2 YSLEER. V lost 0 bases and J lost 7, with 10 bases in between. The CDR3 DNA reads as TGCGCCAGCAGCCAAGAAGGGGTGGCAAATTCACCCCTCCACTTT. Its protein product is CASSQEGVANSPLHF.

The chain uses TRBV4-3 and TRBJ2-3; the D gene is possibly TRBD2 (7 bases). CDR1 and CDR2 (germline): LGHNA, YSLEER. The V gene lost 1 base and the J gene lost 2 bases, with 13 bases spanning the gap. This CDR3 is built from 16 residues. CDR3 residues: CASSQVSGGLTDTQYF. CDR3 nucleotide sequence: TGCGCCAGCAGCCAAGTGTCCGGGGGGCTCACAGATACGCAGTATTTT.

The chain uses TRBV12-3 or TRBV12-4 and TRBJ2-3; D is possibly TRBD1 (6 bases). Trimming stripped 3 bases from V and 6 bases from J, with 10 bases between. The CDR3 loop spans 13 amino acids. Here the CDR3 DNA reads TGTGCCAGCAGTTTTAGCCAGGGGGATACGCAGTATTTT. Its protein is CASSFSQGDTQYF.

V gene TRBV30 combines with J gene TRBJ2-2; 7 bases agree with TRBD1. Per germline, CDR1 GTSNPN and CDR2 SVGIG (reference sequence). There are 16 residues in the CDR3. V shed 5 bases and J 1 base; nucleotides not matched to a gene: 10. CDR3 sequence (DNA): TGTGCCTGGGGAAAACAGGGGAGCGAGAACACCGGGGAGCTGTTTTTT. Residues: CAWGKQGSENTGELFF.

The gene calls are TRBV6-5 and TRBJ1-6, with TRBD1 matching over 8 bases. Germline CDR1 reads MNHEY; CDR2 reads SVGAGI. Germline trimming cut 8 bases from V and 7 bases from J; bases unmatched to any gene: 4. This CDR3 is 13 amino acids long. The chain's CDR3 is CASGQGENSPLHF. The CDR3 DNA reads TGTGCCAGCGGACAGGGCGAAAATTCACCCCTCCACTTT.

The chain couples TRBV7-3 to TRBJ1-1, with TRBD1 matching 8 bases. This CDR3 has 13 residues. Germline assignment: CDR1 SGHTA and CDR2 FQGTGA. Trimming cost V 4 bases and J 4 bases; bases outside gene matches: 2. CDR3 residues: CASSSDRGTEAFF. The CDR3 DNA sequence: TGTGCCAGCAGCTCCGACAGGGGCACTGAAGCTTTCTTT.